The 7 T cell receptor beta chains below come from one sample, sequenced in a study of read filtering for tumor transcriptome and immune sequencing. The library was built from 400 ng RNA with molecular barcoded adaptors for alpha/delta and beta/gamma chains. TCRdb passed the reads through MiXCR, listing each CDR3 protein once. The sample holds approximately 61,000 distinct CDR3 sequences, approximately 19% seen once. What was sequenced was a population of CD138-negative cells sorted from bone marrow. These receptors all stem from a donor older than 35 with multiple myeloma.

This clonotype was seen many times. The rearrangement uses TRBV28 and TRBJ2-2; D gene ambiguous. CDR3 length equals 15 residues. Germline assignment: CDR1 MDHEN and CDR2 SYDVKM. Trimming removed 6 bases from V and 1 base from J, with 12 bases in between. CDR3 region: CASRPSQRNTGELFF. Here the CDR3 DNA reads TGTGCCAGCAGGCCCAGTCAGAGGAACACCGGGGAGCTGTTTTTT.

The genes are TRBV20-1 and TRBJ1-5; the D gene is possibly TRBD1 (5 bases). The germline CDR1 and CDR2 sequences are DFQATT and SNEGSKA (reference sequence). The V and J ends lost 5 bases and 5 bases respectively, with 10 bases between them. This CDR3 has 12 residues. The CDR3 bases are TGCAGTGCTCGGGACGGGGATCAGCCCCAGCATTTT. It translates to CSARDGDQPQHF.

This clonotype was detected ten times or more. The rearrangement joins TRBV25-1 to TRBJ2-1, with D possibly being TRBD1 (5 bases). This CDR3 spans 15 amino acids. Germline V lookup: CDR1 MGHDK, CDR2 SYGVNS. V was trimmed by 5 bases and J by 0 bases, leaving 11 bases between them. Here the CDR3 DNA reads TGTGCCAGCAGTCTTAGGACAAGCTCCTACAATGAGCAGTTCTTC. Encoded protein: CASSLRTSSYNEQFF.

This clonotype was observed at least ten times. The chain links TRBV28 to TRBJ2-7; no reliable D call. Trimming pared 4 bases from V and 4 bases from J, leaving 17 bases between. CDR1 is MDHEN, CDR2 SYDVKM, per germline. The CDR3 covers 15 residues. DNA for the CDR3: TGTGCCAGCAGTTCAAAACAACCGGGCCGTTACGAGCAGTACTTC. Its translation: CASSSKQPGRYEQYF.

Concerning this clonotype: A clone one base away is much larger, so this may be a read error. The rearrangement joins TRBV28 to TRBJ2-7; no firm D call. Trimming pared 6 bases from V and 4 bases from J, leaving 19 bases between. CDR3 size: 15 residues. CDR1 MDHEN and CDR2 SYDVKM come from the germline V gene. The CDR3 region has the DNA TGTGCCAGCAGCCCAGGACCAGCTAGGGCTTACGAGCAGTACTTC. Translating gives CASSPGPARAYEQYF.

For this clonotype: A clone one base away is much larger, so this may be a read error. This chain uses TRBV7-2 with TRBJ2-2; 9 nucleotides match TRBD1. The CDR3 is 15 residues long. Germline values: CDR1 SGHTA, CDR2 FQGNSA. CDR3 DNA sequence: TGTGCCAGCGGCTTTGGACAGGGGATGTTCGGGGAGCTGTTTTTT. This sequence encodes CASGFGQGMFGELFF.

Regarding this clonotype: This may be a read error, as it is one base from a much larger clone. This chain connects TRBV20-1 to TRBJ2-7; perhaps D is TRBD1 or TRBD2 (6 bases each). V was cut by 6 bases and J by 6 bases, with 18 bases left in between. Germline-derived CDR1 and CDR2 are DFQATT and SNEGSKA (reference sequence). CDR3 length: 13 residues. The DNA of the CDR3 is TGCAGTGCGGGGGGCAGGAGACTTTGCGAGCAGTACTTC. Its protein is CSAGGRRLCEQYF.